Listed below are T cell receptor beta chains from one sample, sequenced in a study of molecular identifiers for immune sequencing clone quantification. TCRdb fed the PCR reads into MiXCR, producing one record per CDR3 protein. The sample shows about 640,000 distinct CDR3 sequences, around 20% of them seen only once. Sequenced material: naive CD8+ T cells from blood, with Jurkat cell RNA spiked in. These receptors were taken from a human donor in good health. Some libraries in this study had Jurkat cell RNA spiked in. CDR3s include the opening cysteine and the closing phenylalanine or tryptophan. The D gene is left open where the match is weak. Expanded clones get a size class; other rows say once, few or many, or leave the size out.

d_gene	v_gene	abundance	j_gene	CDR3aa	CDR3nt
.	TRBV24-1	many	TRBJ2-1	CATMYGGEQFF	TGTGCCACCATGTACGGGGGCGAGCAGTTCTTC
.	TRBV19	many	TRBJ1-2	CASSGHSYGYTF	TGTGCCAGTAGTGGACATAGCTATGGCTACACCTTC
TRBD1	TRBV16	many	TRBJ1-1	CASSPTGGRNTEAFF	TGTGCCAGCAGCCCAACAGGGGGCAGAAACACTGAAGCTTTCTTT
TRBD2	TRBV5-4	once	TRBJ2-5	CASFDWSSGEETQYF	TGTGCCAGCTTCGACTGGTCTAGCGGGGAGGAGACCCAGTACTTC
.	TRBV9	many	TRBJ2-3	CASSVHGGGTDTQYF	TGTGCCAGCAGCGTACACGGGGGAGGCACAGATACGCAGTATTTT
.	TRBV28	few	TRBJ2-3	CASTRGDREVDTQYF	TGTGCCAGCACCCGGGGTGACAGGGAGGTAGATACGCAGTATTTT
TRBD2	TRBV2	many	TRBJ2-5	CASSEVASGGLALETQYF	TGTGCCAGCAGTGAAGTGGCTAGCGGGGGCCTCGCCCTGGAGACCCAGTACTTC
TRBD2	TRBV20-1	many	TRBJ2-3	CSATSGVPDTQYF	TGCAGTGCAACTAGCGGCGTCCCCGATACGCAGTATTTT
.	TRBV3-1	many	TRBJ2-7	CASSQRSRGYEQYF	TGTGCCAGCAGCCAAAGGAGCAGGGGCTACGAGCAGTACTTC
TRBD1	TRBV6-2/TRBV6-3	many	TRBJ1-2	CASSYSMGTGHYGYTF	TGTGCCAGCAGTTACTCGATGGGGACAGGGCACTATGGCTACACCTTC
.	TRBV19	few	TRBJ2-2	CASSTHNTGELFF	TGTGCCAGTAGTACGCATAACACCGGGGAGCTGTTTTTT
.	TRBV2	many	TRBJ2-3	CARGHRGTDTQYF	TGTGCCAGGGGCCATCGTGGCACAGATACGCAGTATTTT
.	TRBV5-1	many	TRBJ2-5	CASSLGAGSSETQYF	TGCGCCAGCAGCCTGGGGGCGGGCTCCTCTGAGACCCAGTACTTC
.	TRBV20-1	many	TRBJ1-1	CSARDQGIPNTEAFF	TGCAGTGCTAGAGATCAAGGGATCCCTAACACTGAAGCTTTCTTT
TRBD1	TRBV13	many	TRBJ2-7	CASSNRQGSQIYEQYF	TGTGCCAGCAGCAACAGACAGGGAAGCCAGATCTACGAGCAGTACTTC
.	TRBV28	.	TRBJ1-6	CASSLRPLLSNSPLHF	TGTGCCAGCAGTTTACGGCCCCTACTGAGTAATTCACCCCTCCACTTT